The 3 T cell receptor beta chains below were found in one sample sequenced in a study of cytomegalovirus exposure and HLA in healthy donors (TCRdb year 2017). The library came from the immunoSEQ multiplex PCR assay. For the multiplex PCR, a mixture combining 60 forward primers for TCR Vbeta segments and 13 reverse primers for TCR Jbeta segments was used. TCRdb holds this immuneACCESS table with in-frame rearrangements only. Some clones are missing; in checked studies, unresolved V genes explain under half, and the rest has no known cause. The table held for this sample gives tens of thousands of clones. The biggest ten clones account for approximately 4.3% of the sample. The sample was PBMCs. These receptors were obtained from a male donor in good health and CMV-seronegative.

The rearrangement uses TRBV6-5 and TRBJ1-1; D ambiguous. Germline V CDR1 and CDR2: MNHEY, SVGAGI. CDR3 length: 13 residues. V was shortened by 0 bases and J by 1 base, with 3 bases between the two germline ends. The CDR3 sequence: CASSYSQNTEAFF. The CDR3, as DNA: TGTGCCAGCAGTTACTCCCAGAACACTGAAGCTTTCTTT.

The V and J genes are TRBV28 and TRBJ1-5, with D perhaps TRBD1 (5 bases). Germline assignment: CDR1 MDHEN and CDR2 SYDVKM. V lost 2 bases and J 1 base, leaving 9 bases between the germline ends. CDR3 length: 15 residues. CDR3 loop: CASSLTGGSNQPQHF. The DNA for the CDR3 is TGTGCCAGCAGTTTAACGGGGGGAAGCAATCAGCCCCAGCATTTT.

This chain connects TRBV23-1 to TRBJ2-7; 10 bases are a match to TRBD2. TRBV23-1 is reported as an ORF; its role is uncertain. The CDR3 totals 23 residues. V lost 2 bases to trimming and J lost 1 base; unmatched junction nucleotides: 26. The CDR3 is CASSQGRSFFGTRFSGRSYEQYF. For the CDR3, the DNA is TGCGCCAGCAGTCAAGGCCGTTCTTTTTTTGGGACGCGGTTTAGCGGGAGGTCCTACGAGCAGTACTTC.